This TCR beta chain was documented in a study of blood T cells in healthy people across ages. Broader study findings: Across the age range, TCR beta diversity per million T cells fell in a roughly linear way.

PCR was performed a second time for about 7 to 12 cycles using a sample-barcoded 5' primer and a J-beta primer mix. TCRdb analysed the 5' RACE reads with MiXCR anew, one entry per CDR3 protein. The sample has 650,000 to 800,000 distinct CDR3 sequences; under 45% are singletons. A word on this clonotype: Its antigen is still unknown.

Sequenced input: blood. The receptor was derived from a man between 60 and 75 years old in good health.

CDR3 coding DNA: TGTGCCAGCAGCCAAAATAGGGGGGAGCTGTTTTTT. Translating it yields CASSQNRGELFF. The chain couples TRBV2 to TRBJ2-2; D unclear. The CDR3 totals 12 residues. In germline, CDR1 is SNHLY, CDR2 FYNNEI. The germline V and J ends were trimmed by 6 bases and 8 bases, with 10 bases remaining between them.